These 17 T cell receptor beta chains share one sample of origin, sequenced in a study of early T cells in non-severe SARS-CoV-2 infection. One entry per CDR3 protein, called by TCRdb with MiXCR from the 5' RACE reads. The sample has about 72,000 distinct CDR3 sequences; roughly 9% are singletons. Specimen: whole blood. The receptors shown here come from an adult who was a healthcare worker with PCR-confirmed SARS-CoV-2 infection or an uninfected control (not recorded which).

This rearrangement joins TRBV24-1 to TRBJ2-2; the match to TRBD2 covers 14 bases. CDR3 length: 18 residues. Germline assignment: CDR1 KGHDR and CDR2 SFDVKD. The J segment lost 2 bases and the V segment lost 4 bases, leaving 5 bases of the junction unmatched. Written as DNA, the CDR3 is TGTGCCACCAGTGACACCGGGACTAGCGGGAGTAACACCGGGGAGCTGTTTTTT. Translation: CATSDTGTSGSNTGELFF.

This clonotype was picked up many times. V and J are TRBV19 and TRBJ2-3, with 7 positions matching TRBD2. The CDR3 covers 16 residues. Germline CDR1 and CDR2: LNHDA and SQIVND (reference sequence). J gave up 2 bases and V 3 bases, and 8 bases lay outside the gene matches. DNA for the CDR3: TGTGCCAGTAGTATGGCGGGAGCACGCTCCACAGATACGCAGTATTTT. Translated, it gives CASSMAGARSTDTQYF.

V is TRBV6-5 and J is TRBJ2-5; TRBD2 might be the D (5 bases). CDR3 length equals 12 residues. The germline V gene has CDR1 MNHEY and CDR2 SVGAGI. Trimming left V 6 bases short and J 5 bases short, with 10 bases between. CDR3 sequence: CASRTGGETQYF. The CDR3 coding sequence is TGTGCCAGCAGGACCGGCGGGGAGACCCAGTACTTC.

In this sample, this clonotype turned up many times. The CDR3 here is CSAPSRTSGTDTQYF. The CDR3 DNA reads as TGCAGTGCTCCAAGTAGGACTAGCGGCACAGATACGCAGTATTTT. The chain joins TRBV20-1 to TRBJ2-3; TRBD2 aligns across 9 bases. Germline CDR1 reads DFQATT; CDR2 reads SNEGSKA (reference sequence). This CDR3 spans 15 amino acids. V lost 5 bases and J lost 1; bases outside the gene matches: 7.

A few counts support this clonotype. The chain has TRBV29-1 and TRBJ1-4; D ambiguous. Germline V CDR1 and CDR2: SQVTM, ANQGSEA. The CDR3 is 13 amino acids. V lost 1 base and J lost 8, with 11 bases in between. The CDR3 DNA is TGCAGCGTTGAAGGATCGGCCGGCGAAAAACTGTTTTTT. It encodes CSVEGSAGEKLFF.

This clonotype has a count of ten or more. The CDR3 loop reads CASTEVSSYNEQFF. The CDR3 coding sequence is TGTGCCAGCACCGAAGTGAGCTCCTACAATGAGCAGTTCTTC. This chain joins TRBV11-2 and TRBJ2-1; D is unresolved. CDR1 SGHAT and CDR2 FQNNGV come from the germline V gene. Trimming stripped 7 bases from V and 0 bases from J, with 10 bases between. The CDR3 consists of 14 residues.

There are many counts of this clonotype. V usage is TRBV7-6 and J usage is TRBJ2-5; 9 bases fit TRBD1. Germline assignment: CDR1 SGHVS and CDR2 FNYEAQ. The CDR3 covers 15 residues. The trim removed 4 bases at V and 3 bases at J, leaving 6 bases unmatched. The CDR3 sequence: CASSSAGTGKETQYF. Written as DNA, the CDR3 is TGTGCCAGCAGCTCCGCCGGGACAGGGAAAGAGACCCAGTACTTC.

This clonotype was observed a handful of times. The J gene is TRBJ1-1, the V gene TRBV11-2, with D hard to call. Deletions cut 3 bases from V and 5 bases from J, with 7 bases between. The CDR3 consists of 12 residues. Per germline, CDR1 SGHAT and CDR2 FQNNGV. The CDR3 loop reads CASSFGGTEAFF. Written as DNA, the CDR3 is TGTGCCAGCAGCTTTGGCGGGACTGAAGCTTTCTTT.

There are many counts of this clonotype. This chain connects TRBV11-2 to TRBJ2-2; 8 bases map to TRBD1. The CDR3 length is 23 residues. CDR1 is SGHAT, CDR2 FQNNGV, per germline. V dropped 5 bases and J dropped 0; count of bases not matched to a gene: 26. The CDR3 reads CASSQPSWTGYEVSSANTGELFF. The CDR3 bases are TGTGCCAGCAGCCAGCCCTCATGGACAGGGTACGAGGTTTCTAGCGCGAACACCGGGGAGCTGTTTTTT.

This clonotype was seen ten or more times. The CDR3 bases are TGCGCCAGCAGCTTGGGGACAGCAGGTTACGAGCAGTACTTC. Protein: CASSLGTAGYEQYF. The chain recombines TRBV5-1 with TRBJ2-7; a possible D gene is TRBD1 (6 bases). Germline V gene sequence: CDR1 SGHRS, CDR2 YFSETQ. The ends were cut back, 0 bases at V and 4 bases at J, with 11 bases in the middle. The CDR3 is 14 amino acids.

This clonotype was seen a handful of times. J is TRBJ1-1 and V is TRBV6-2 or TRBV6-3; tentative D call: TRBD1 (6 bases). V was shortened by 0 bases and J by 3 bases, with 14 bases between the two germline ends. The CDR3 loop spans 16 amino acids. Germline V gene data show CDR1 as MNHEY and CDR2 as SVGEGT. The CDR3 DNA is TGTGCCAGCAGTTACTCGTCGGGACACGGCGACACTGAAGCTTTCTTT. It translates to CASSYSSGHGDTEAFF.

This clonotype came up a few times. V gene TRBV20-1 combines with J gene TRBJ2-3, with TRBD2 matching 7 bases. CDR3 length equals 14 residues. V lost 3 bases and J lost 1; bases outside the gene matches: 4. Germline V gives CDR1 DFQATT, CDR2 SNEGSKA (reference sequence). CDR3 DNA: TGCAGTGCTAGCCGGGAGGCGGGCACAGATACGCAGTATTTT. Protein: CSASREAGTDTQYF.

This clonotype has a count of ten or more. The rearrangement uses TRBV11-2 and TRBJ2-1; TRBD2 agrees at 9 bases. The CDR3 is 16 amino acids. The V gene's germline CDR1 is SGHAT and CDR2 FQNNGV. V was pared by 5 bases and J by 0 bases, with 5 bases of the junction left unmatched. Here the CDR3 reads CASSPSSGTSYNEQFF. CDR3 in DNA: TGTGCCAGCAGCCCCTCTAGCGGGACCTCCTACAATGAGCAGTTCTTC.

This clonotype appeared a few times. This chain connects TRBV6-1 to TRBJ1-3; D call uncertain. Trimming removed 3 bases at V and 3 bases at J, with 6 bases between. Germline lookup yields CDR1 MNHNS and CDR2 SASEGT. There are 13 residues in the CDR3. The DNA for the CDR3 is TGTGCCAGCAGTGATTCTCGTGGAAACACCATATATTTT. This sequence encodes CASSDSRGNTIYF.

This clonotype was recorded many times. V is TRBV20-1 and J is TRBJ2-6, with 7 bases that match TRBD2. Germline values: CDR1 DFQATT, CDR2 SNEGSKA (reference sequence). V lost 0 bases to trimming and J lost 1 base; unmatched junction nucleotides: 12. The CDR3 runs 19 residues. The CDR3 sequence is CSARDPRQAGVSGANVLTF. CDR3 nucleotides: TGCAGTGCTAGAGATCCTCGGCAGGCGGGAGTTTCTGGGGCCAACGTCCTGACTTTC.

This clonotype appeared a few times. In DNA, the CDR3 is TGTGCCAGCAGCCGGACTAGCGTGTCCTACGAGCAGTACTTC. As protein: CASSRTSVSYEQYF. The chain employs TRBV3-1 and TRBJ2-7; 9 bases are shared with TRBD2. Germline values: CDR1 LGHDT, CDR2 YNNKEL (reference sequence). The CDR3 spans 14 residues. The trim removed 4 bases at V and 1 base at J, leaving 2 bases unmatched.

The rearrangement joins TRBV2 to TRBJ2-2; 7 positions match TRBD1. The CDR3 runs to 14 residues. Trimming took 5 bases from V and 9 from J; bases not matched to a gene: 9. Germline CDR1 and CDR2: SNHLY and FYNNEI. The CDR3: CASSSGTAVRELFF. Here the CDR3 DNA reads TGTGCCAGCAGTTCCGGGACAGCGGTTCGGGAGCTGTTTTTT.